What follows describes a single T cell receptor beta chain. Antigen: not known. This sample is drawn from a study of OX40 agonist ivuxolimab in advanced cancers. Study conclusions and caveats: Among the nonresponders, some also had low normalized T-cell clonal expansion. With doses of 0.1 to 3.0 mg/kg, CD4+ and CD8+ blood T cells had undergone clonal expansion by week 6.

Generated by immunoSEQ multiplex PCR, the TCRdb table keeps only in-frame clones and is missing some. The table has tens of thousands of clones, roughly 90% seen once. Autoimmune disease history or systemic immunosuppression was exclusionary. The timepoints at which blood was sampled were baseline, cycle 4 day 1, and cycle 7 day 1. Germline V gene data show CDR1 as GTSNPN and CDR2 as SVGIG (reference sequence). The CDR3 spans 15 residues. J was trimmed by 0 bases and V by 0 bases; bases with no gene match: 2. V usage is TRBV30 and J usage is TRBJ1-5; 7 positions match TRBD1. This receptor was obtained from an adult with an advanced solid tumor such as melanoma, head and neck, liver or kidney cancer. The input for sequencing was CD4+ or CD8+ T cells sorted from blood, taken in a trial of the OX40 agonist ivuxolimab. The CDR3 loop is CAWSVGGSSNQPQHF. CDR3 in DNA: TGTGCCTGGAGTGTAGGGGGCAGTAGCAATCAGCCCCAGCATTTT.